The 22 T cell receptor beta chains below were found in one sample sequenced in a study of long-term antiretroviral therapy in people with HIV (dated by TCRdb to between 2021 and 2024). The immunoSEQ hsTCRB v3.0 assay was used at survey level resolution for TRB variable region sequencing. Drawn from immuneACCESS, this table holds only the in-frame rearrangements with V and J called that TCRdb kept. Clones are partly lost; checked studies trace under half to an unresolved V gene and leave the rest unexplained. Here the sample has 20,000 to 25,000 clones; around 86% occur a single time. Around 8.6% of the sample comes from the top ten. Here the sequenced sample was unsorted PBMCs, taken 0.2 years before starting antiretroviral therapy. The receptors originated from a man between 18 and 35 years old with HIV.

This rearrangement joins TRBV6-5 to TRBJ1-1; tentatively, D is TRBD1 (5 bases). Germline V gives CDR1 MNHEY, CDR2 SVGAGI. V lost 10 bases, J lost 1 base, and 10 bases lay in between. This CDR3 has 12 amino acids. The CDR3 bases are TGTGCCATCGGGGCTACGAACACTGAAGCTTTCTTT. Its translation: CAIGATNTEAFF.

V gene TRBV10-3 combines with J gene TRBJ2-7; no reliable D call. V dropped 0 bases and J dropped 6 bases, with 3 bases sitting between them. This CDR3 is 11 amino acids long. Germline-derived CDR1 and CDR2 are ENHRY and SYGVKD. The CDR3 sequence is CAISESREQYF. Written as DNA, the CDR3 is TGTGCCATCAGTGAGTCCCGCGAGCAGTACTTC.

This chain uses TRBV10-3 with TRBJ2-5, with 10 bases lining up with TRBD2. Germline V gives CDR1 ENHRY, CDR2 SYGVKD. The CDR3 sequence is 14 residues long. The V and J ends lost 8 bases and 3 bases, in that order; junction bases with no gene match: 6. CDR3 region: CAISFTSGEETQYF. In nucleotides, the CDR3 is TGTGCCATCTCCTTTACTAGCGGGGAAGAGACCCAGTACTTC.

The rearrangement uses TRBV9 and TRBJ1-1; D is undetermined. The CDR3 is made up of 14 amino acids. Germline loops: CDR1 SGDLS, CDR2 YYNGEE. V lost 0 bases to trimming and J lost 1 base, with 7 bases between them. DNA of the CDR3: TGTGCCAGCAGCGTAGGGACGGGGAACACTGAAGCTTTCTTT. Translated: CASSVGTGNTEAFF.

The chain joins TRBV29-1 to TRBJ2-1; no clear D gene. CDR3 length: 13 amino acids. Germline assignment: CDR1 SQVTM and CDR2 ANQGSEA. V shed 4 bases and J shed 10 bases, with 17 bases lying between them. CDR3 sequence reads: CSVGTIATIEQFF. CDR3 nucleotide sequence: TGCAGCGTTGGCACAATTGCCACAATCGAGCAGTTCTTC.

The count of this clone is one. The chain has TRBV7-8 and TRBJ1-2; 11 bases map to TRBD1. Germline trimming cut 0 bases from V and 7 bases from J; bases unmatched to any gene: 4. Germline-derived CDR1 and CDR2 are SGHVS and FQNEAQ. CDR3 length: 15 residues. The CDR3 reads CASSLALGTGGGYTF. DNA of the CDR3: TGTGCCAGCAGCTTAGCGCTGGGGACAGGGGGTGGCTACACCTTC.

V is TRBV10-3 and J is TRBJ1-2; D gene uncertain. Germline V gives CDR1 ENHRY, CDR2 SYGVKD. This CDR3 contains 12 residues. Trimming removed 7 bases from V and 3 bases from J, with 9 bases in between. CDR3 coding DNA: TGTGCCATCACAGCGGACCACTATGGCTACACCTTC. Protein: CAITADHYGYTF.

This chain's CDR3 is CASSSRTRDEQFF. The DNA of the CDR3 is TGTGCCAGCAGCTCTCGAACTCGTGATGAGCAGTTCTTC. The chain links TRBV7-9 to TRBJ2-1; D call uncertain. V was pared by 4 bases and J by 8 bases, with 12 bases between. The CDR3 is 13 residues long. In germline, CDR1 is SEHNR, CDR2 FQNEAQ (reference sequence).

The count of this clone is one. This CDR3 reads CASSKGQGANTEAFF. CDR3 sequence (DNA): TGTGCCAGCAGTAAAGGACAGGGGGCCAACACTGAAGCTTTCTTT. The chain combines TRBV27 with TRBJ1-1; the match to TRBD1 covers 11 bases. The junction had 4 bases not matched to a gene; V was cut back by 5 bases and J by 2 bases. CDR1 is MNHEY, CDR2 SMNVEV, per germline (reference sequence). The CDR3 has 15 residues.

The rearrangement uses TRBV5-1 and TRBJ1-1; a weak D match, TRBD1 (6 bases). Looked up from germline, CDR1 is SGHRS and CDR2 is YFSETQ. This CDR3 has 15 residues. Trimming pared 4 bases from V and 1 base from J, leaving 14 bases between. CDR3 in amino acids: CASSGPGHGNTEAFF. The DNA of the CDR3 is TGCGCCAGCAGCGGGCCGGGACACGGGAACACTGAAGCTTTCTTT.

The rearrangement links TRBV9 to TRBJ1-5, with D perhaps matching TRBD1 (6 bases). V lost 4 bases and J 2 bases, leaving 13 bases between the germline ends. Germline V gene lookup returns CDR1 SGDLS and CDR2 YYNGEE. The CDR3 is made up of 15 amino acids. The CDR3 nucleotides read TGTGCCAGCAGCCCCGGGGGCGGGGGCAATCAGCCCCAGCATTTT. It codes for CASSPGGGGNQPQHF.

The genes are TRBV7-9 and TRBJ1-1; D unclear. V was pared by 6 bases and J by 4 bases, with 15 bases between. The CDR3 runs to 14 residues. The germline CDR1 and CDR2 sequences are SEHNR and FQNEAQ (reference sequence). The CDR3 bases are TGTGCCAGCAGTTTAACGGGAGCGGGCACTGAAGCTTTCTTT. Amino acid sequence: CASSLTGAGTEAFF. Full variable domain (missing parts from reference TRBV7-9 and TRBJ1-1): DTGVSQNPRHKITKRGQNVTFRCDPISEHNRLYWYRQTLGQGPEFLTYFQNEAQLEKSRLLSDRFSAERPKGSFSTLEIQRTEQGDSAMYLCASSLTGAGTEAFFGQGTRLTVV.

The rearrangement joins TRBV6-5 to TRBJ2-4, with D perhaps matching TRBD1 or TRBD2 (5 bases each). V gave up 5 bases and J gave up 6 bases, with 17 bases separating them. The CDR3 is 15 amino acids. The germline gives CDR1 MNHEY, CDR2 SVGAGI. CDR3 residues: CASSPMGVGRNIQYF. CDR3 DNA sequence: TGTGCCAGCAGTCCCATGGGGGTCGGTCGAAACATTCAGTACTTC.

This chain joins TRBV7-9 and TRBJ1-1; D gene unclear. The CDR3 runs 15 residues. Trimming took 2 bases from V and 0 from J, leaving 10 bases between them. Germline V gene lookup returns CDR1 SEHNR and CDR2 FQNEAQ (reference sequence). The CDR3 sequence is CASSLSWGMNTEAFF. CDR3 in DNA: TGTGCCAGCAGCTTATCATGGGGAATGAACACTGAAGCTTTCTTT.

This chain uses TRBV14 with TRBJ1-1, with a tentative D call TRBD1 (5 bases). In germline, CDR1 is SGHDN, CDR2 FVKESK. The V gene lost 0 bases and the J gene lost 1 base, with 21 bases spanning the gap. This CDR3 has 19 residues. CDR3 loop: CASSQEETGFRFRNTEAFF. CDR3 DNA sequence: TGTGCCAGCAGCCAAGAGGAAACAGGTTTTCGTTTCAGGAACACTGAAGCTTTCTTT. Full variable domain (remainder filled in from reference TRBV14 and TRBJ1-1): EAGVTQFPSHSVIEKGQTVTLRCDPISGHDNLYWYRRVMGKEIKFLLHFVKESKQDESGMPNNRFLAERTGGTYSTLKVQPAELEDSGVYFCASSQEETGFRFRNTEAFFGQGTRLTVV.

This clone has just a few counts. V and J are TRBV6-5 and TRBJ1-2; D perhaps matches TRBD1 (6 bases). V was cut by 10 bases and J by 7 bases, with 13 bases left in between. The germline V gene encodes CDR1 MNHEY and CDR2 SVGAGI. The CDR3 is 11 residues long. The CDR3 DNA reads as TGTGCCACCTCCAGGGGAACTGGCTACACCTTC. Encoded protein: CATSRGTGYTF.

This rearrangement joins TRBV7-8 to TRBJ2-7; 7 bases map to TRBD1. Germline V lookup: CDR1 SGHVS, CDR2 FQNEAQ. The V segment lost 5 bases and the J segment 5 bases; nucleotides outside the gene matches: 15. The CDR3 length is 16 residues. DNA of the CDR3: TGTGCCAGCAGCGTGATCCGGGACAGCCGTGCCCACGAGCAGTACTTC. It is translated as CASSVIRDSRAHEQYF.

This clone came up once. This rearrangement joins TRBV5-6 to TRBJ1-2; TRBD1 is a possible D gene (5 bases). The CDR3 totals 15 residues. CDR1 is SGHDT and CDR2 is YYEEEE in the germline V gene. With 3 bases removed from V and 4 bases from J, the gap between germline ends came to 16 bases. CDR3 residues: CASSSTGTATYGYTF. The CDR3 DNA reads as TGTGCCAGCAGCTCCACCGGGACGGCTACCTATGGCTACACCTTC. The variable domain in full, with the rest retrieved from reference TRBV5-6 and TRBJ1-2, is DAGVTQSPTHLIKTRGQQVTLRCSPKSGHDTVSWYQQALGQGPQFIFQYYEEEERQRGNFPDRFSGHQFPNYSSELNVNALLLGDSALYLCASSSTGTATYGYTFGSGTRLTVV.

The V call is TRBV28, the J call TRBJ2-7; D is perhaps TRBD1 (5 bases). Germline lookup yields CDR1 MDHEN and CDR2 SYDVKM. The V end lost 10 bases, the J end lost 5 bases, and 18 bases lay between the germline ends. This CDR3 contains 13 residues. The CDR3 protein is CAIDPGSPHEQYF. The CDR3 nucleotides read TGTGCCATCGACCCAGGGTCCCCTCACGAGCAGTACTTC.

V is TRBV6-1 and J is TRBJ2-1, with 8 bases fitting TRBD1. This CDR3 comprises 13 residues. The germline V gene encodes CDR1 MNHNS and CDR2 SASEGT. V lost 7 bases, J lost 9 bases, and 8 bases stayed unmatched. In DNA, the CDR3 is TGTGCCAGCAATCAGGACAGGGAACTTGAGCAGTTCTTC. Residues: CASNQDRELEQFF.

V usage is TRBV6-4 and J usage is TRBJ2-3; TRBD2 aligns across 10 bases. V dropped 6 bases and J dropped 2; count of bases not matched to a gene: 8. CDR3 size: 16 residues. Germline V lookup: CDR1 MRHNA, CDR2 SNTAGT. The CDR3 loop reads CASRGGLAPHTDTQYF. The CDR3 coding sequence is TGTGCCAGCAGGGGGGGACTAGCGCCCCACACAGATACGCAGTATTTT.

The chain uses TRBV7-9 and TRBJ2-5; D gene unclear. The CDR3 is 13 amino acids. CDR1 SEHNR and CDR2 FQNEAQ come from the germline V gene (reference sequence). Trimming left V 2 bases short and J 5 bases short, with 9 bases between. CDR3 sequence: CASSLRTDETQYF. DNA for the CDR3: TGTGCCAGCAGCTTAAGAACAGATGAGACCCAGTACTTC.